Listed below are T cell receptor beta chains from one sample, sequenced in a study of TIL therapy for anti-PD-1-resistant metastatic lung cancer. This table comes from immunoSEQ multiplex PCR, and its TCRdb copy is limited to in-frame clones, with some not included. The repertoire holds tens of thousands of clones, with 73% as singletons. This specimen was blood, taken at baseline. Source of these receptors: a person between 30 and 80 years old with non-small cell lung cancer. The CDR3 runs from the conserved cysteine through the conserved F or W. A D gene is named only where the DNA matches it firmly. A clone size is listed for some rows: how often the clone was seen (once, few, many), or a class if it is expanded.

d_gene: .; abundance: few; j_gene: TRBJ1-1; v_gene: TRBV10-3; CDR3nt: TGTGCCATCAGTGAGATTGTGGCCCCGGGTGAAGCTTTCTTT; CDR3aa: CAISEIVAPGEAFF
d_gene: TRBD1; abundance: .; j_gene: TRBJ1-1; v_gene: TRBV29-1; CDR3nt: TGCAGCGTGAGGACAGGGGCGAACACTGAAGCTTTCTTT; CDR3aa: CSVRTGANTEAFF
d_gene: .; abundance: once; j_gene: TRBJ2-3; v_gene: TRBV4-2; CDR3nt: TGTGCCAGCAGCCAACCTATGATGGCAGATACGCAGTATTTT; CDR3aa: CASSQPMMADTQYF
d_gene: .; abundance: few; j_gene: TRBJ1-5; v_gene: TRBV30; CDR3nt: TGTGCCTGGAGTTATTTCGGAGGCAATCAGCCCCAGCATTTT; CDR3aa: CAWSYFGGNQPQHF
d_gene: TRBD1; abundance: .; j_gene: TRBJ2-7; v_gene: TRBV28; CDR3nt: TGTGCCAGCACAGTGGGACAGGGTTACGAGCAGTACTTC; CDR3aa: CASTVGQGYEQYF
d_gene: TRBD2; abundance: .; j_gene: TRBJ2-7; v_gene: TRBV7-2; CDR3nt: TGTGCCAGCAGCTCGGGACTAGTCAGACGAAAATACGAGCAGTACTTC; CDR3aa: CASSSGLVRRKYEQYF
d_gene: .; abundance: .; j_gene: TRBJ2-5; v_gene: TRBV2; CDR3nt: TGTGCCAGCAGTGAAGCGGGGGCTTGGACCCAGTACTTC; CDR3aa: CASSEAGAWTQYF
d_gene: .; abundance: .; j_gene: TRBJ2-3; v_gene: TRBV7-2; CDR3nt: TGTGCCAGCAGCTTAGTGTCCACTTTGTCTAGCACAGATACGCAGTATTTT; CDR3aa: CASSLVSTLSSTDTQYF
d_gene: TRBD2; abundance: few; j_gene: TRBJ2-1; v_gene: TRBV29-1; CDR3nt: TGCAGCGCCCAGACTAGCAGCTACAATGAGCAGTTCTTC; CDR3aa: CSAQTSSYNEQFF
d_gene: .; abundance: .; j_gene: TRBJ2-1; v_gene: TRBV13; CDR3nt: TGTGCCAGCGGTTCAACAGGGCTGATTGGAAATGAGCAGTTCTTC; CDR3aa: CASGSTGLIGNEQFF
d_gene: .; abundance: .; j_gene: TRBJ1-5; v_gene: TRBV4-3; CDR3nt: TGCGCCAGCAGCCCTGGAGCCGGTATGGGGCCCCAGCATTTT; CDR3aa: CASSPGAGMGPQHF
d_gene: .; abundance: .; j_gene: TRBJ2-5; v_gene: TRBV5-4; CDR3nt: TGTGCCAGCAGCTCCAGGTCAGGGGGGCGGACAGAGACCCAGTACTTC; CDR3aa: CASSSRSGGRTETQYF
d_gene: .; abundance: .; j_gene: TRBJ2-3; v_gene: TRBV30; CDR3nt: TGTGCCTGGAGTCACGACACCACAGATACGCAGTATTTT; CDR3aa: CAWSHDTTDTQYF
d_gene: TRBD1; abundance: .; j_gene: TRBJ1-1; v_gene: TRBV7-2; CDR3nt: TGTGCCAGCAGCTTATACCCAGGGGGCCCCTCCTCGAACACTGAAGCTTTCTTT; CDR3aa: CASSLYPGGPSSNTEAFF
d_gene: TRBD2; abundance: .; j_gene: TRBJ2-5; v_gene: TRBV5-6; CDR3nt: TGTGCCAGCAGCCCGACTAGCGGGGGGGGTTGGGAGACCCAGTACTTC; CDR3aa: CASSPTSGGGWETQYF
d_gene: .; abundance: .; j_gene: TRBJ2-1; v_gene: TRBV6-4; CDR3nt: TGTGCCAGCGGTGACGGGCCTAACAATGAGCAGTTCTTC; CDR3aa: CASGDGPNNEQFF
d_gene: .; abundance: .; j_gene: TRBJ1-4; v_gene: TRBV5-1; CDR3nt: TGCGCCAGCAGCTTACAAGGGACCGACGAAAAACTGTTTTTT; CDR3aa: CASSLQGTDEKLFF
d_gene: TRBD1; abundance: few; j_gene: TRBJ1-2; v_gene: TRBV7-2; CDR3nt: TGTGCCAGCAGCTCCCCACCCGGAGGGGGCGAGGATGGCTACACCTTC; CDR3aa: CASSSPPGGGEDGYTF